This is a list of T cell receptor beta chains from one sample in a study of vaccination and CD4 T cells after COVID-19. Which antigens these TCRs recognize remains unknown. Using its own MiXCR run on the PCR reads, TCRdb lists one record per CDR3 protein. Here the sample spans 15,000 to 20,000 distinct CDR3 sequences, approximately 50% being singletons. The input for sequencing was CD4+ T cells from blood, cultured in vitro, taken about 7 months after SARS-CoV-2 vaccination. All receptors derive from a human donor who had recovered from COVID-19. CDR3s leave out the opening cysteine and the closing phenylalanine or tryptophan.

v_gene,CDR3aa
TRBV6-2/TRBV6-3,ASSYASGRDEQF
TRBV19,ASSSSGANVLT
TRBV29-1,SVRGLAGSYEQY
TRBV20-1,SAGAGASGANVLT
TRBV4-2,ASSQVRGYEQY
TRBV15,ATSTGGGWEETQY
TRBV7-8,ASSPRRTGGFYNEQF
TRBV10-3,AISDRIRGGRADTQY
TRBV7-2,ASSLVGGGDETQY
TRBV20-1,SAIPQTATYYGYT
TRBV2,ASSGGQGDPDTQY
TRBV7-8,ASSPTAGTEAF
TRBV7-3,ASSLTGGPNEQF
TRBV6-5,ASSSRTAYEQY
TRBV20-1,SASGALGYGYT
TRBV6-5,ASRYLRGGPYNEQF
TRBV20-1,SARLAGATDTQY
TRBV6-5,ASSYDKYRVGNTEAF
TRBV2,ASREDRVEAF
TRBV6-5,ASSYSRTGGDEQF
TRBV2,ASSEAGYGQY
TRBV27,ASSLQSVLPGQHAGYT
TRBV6-1,ASSVTGIGEQY
TRBV20-1,SAKSGRWMIEQF
TRBV11-3,ASSLGREMWNEQF
TRBV20-1,SARDLGQGIPNYGYT
TRBV10-3,ASSDRDRTHEQY
TRBV20-1,SARDRQGADTQY
TRBV10-3,ASSARTVNSNQPQH
TRBV7-8,ASSLVRVSYNSPLH
TRBV20-1,SARGMGGRKSGETQY
TRBV2,ASSAGQGRHHEQY
TRBV20-1,SAREDLNTEAF
TRBV7-2,ASMPLFGSYNEQF
TRBV7-9,ASSLGRGLNTGELF
TRBV27,ASSPWRGADYGYT
TRBV20-1,SARESRTFYGYT
TRBV20-1,SARSPRTDTQY
TRBV4-3,ASSQDLAGASDTQY
TRBV7-2,ASSYGTQDNSPLH
TRBV12-3/TRBV12-4,ASKGSLHETQY
TRBV27,ASSALGGGFTDTQY
TRBV7-9,ASSYRDTRNTEAF
TRBV6-1,ASSPPMAWGSYEQY